The 15 T cell receptor beta chains reported below all come from one sample, sequenced in a study of shared clonotypes between healthy human individuals. TCRdb keeps only in-frame clones here, not all; method: immunoSEQ multiplex PCR. The sample gives 520,000 or so clones, around 79% of which show up once; roughly 13% is in the top ten. What was sequenced was PBMCs. These receptors all come from a woman between 40 and 50 years old in good health. Some clones in this sample may be carry-over from other donors' samples.

The J gene is TRBJ1-4, the V gene TRBV5-1, with D tentatively TRBD1 (5 bases). Trimming removed 4 bases from V and 8 bases from J, with 15 bases in between. The CDR3 runs 14 residues. Germline V gives CDR1 SGHRS, CDR2 YFSETQ. CDR3 loop: CASSLGGTQEKLFF. CDR3 DNA sequence: TGCGCCAGCAGCCTTGGCGGGACGCAGGAAAAACTGTTTTTT.

This clone has only one observation. The chain uses TRBV19 and TRBJ2-5, with D maybe TRBD1 (6 bases). Per the germline V gene, CDR1 is LNHDA and CDR2 is SQIVND (reference sequence). The CDR3 spans 13 residues. Trimming removed 6 bases from V and 5 bases from J, with 13 bases in between. DNA for the CDR3: TGTGCCAGTAGCGGGACATCCGACGAGACCCAGTACTTC. Amino acids: CASSGTSDETQYF.

This clone occurred a few times. The chain has TRBV4-2 and TRBJ2-5; possible D gene TRBD2, 5 bases. The DNA end lines up better with TRBJ2-7; the J call may be wrong. This CDR3 contains 17 residues. CDR1 LGHNA and CDR2 YNFKEQ come from the germline V gene. Here the CDR3 DNA reads TGTGCCAGCAGCCAAGACCAATCGGGGAAAACCACCTACGAGCAGTACTTC. Its protein is CASSQDQSGKTTYEQYF.

The rearrangement joins TRBV30 to TRBJ1-1, with D maybe TRBD1 (6 bases). Germline V gives CDR1 GTSNPN, CDR2 SVGIG (reference sequence). V gave up 2 bases and J gave up 1 base, with 14 bases separating them. CDR3 length equals 15 residues. CDR3 sequence (DNA): TGTGCCTGGAGTTCCTACAGGGTAAGGAACACTGAAGCTTTCTTT. Residues: CAWSSYRVRNTEAFF. The full variable domain, its missing parts supplied by reference TRBV30 and TRBJ1-1, is SQTIHQWPATLVQPVGSPLSLECTVEGTSNPNLYWYRQAAGRGLQLLFYSVGIGQISSEVPQNLSASRPQDRQFILSSKKLLLSDSGFYLCAWSSYRVRNTEAFFGQGTRLTVV.

The chain has TRBV5-4 and TRBJ2-7; D not resolved. CDR1 SGHNT and CDR2 YYREEE come from the germline V gene (reference sequence). This CDR3 has 13 residues. V shed 0 bases and J shed 2 bases, with 6 bases lying between them. CDR3 in DNA: TGTGCCAGCAGCTTGGTCAGCACCTACGAGCAGTACTTC. It codes for CASSLVSTYEQYF.

The rearrangement uses TRBV27 and TRBJ1-1; 11 bases match TRBD1. Germline lookup yields CDR1 MNHEY and CDR2 SMNVEV (reference sequence). The CDR3 covers 17 residues. The V segment lost 5 bases and the J segment 6 bases; nucleotides outside the gene matches: 14. CDR3 sequence (DNA): TGTGCCAGCAGTCCGGACAGGGGGCGCGTTAAGAAACCTGAAGCTTTCTTT. Amino acid sequence: CASSPDRGRVKKPEAFF.

V usage is TRBV7-2 and J usage is TRBJ1-1, with TRBD1 matching 10 bases. The germline CDR1 and CDR2 sequences are SGHTA and FQGNSA. V dropped 4 bases and J dropped 5; count of bases not matched to a gene: 10. The CDR3 is 16 residues long. DNA for the CDR3: TGTGCCAGCAGCTCCCGGGGACAGGGGTTGAGGACTGAAGCTTTCTTT. Residues: CASSSRGQGLRTEAFF.

V and J are TRBV27 and TRBJ2-1; TRBD2 matches 7 bases. V was clipped by 6 bases and J by 4 bases; unmatched bases: 6. This CDR3 region has 14 residues. Germline CDR1 is MNHEY and CDR2 is SMNVEV (reference sequence). CDR3 bases: TGTGCCAGCAGCCGGGGAGGGCAGTACAATGAGCAGTTCTTC. It specifies CASSRGGQYNEQFF.

CDR3 bases: TGTGCCAGCAGTCTATCGACAGGGTATCGCAATGAGCAGTTCTTC. Translating it yields CASSLSTGYRNEQFF. The chain carries TRBV11-3 and TRBJ2-1; 7 positions agree with TRBD1. This CDR3 is 15 amino acids long. V lost 6 bases, J lost 6 bases, and 11 bases stayed unmatched. The V gene's germline CDR1 is SGHNT and CDR2 YENEEA. The full variable domain, its missing parts supplied by reference TRBV11-3 and TRBJ2-1, is EAGVVQSPRYKIIEKKQPVAFWCNPISGHNTLYWYLQNLGQGPELLIRYENEEAVDDSQLPKDRFSAERLKGVDSTLKIQPAELGDSAVYLCASSLSTGYRNEQFFGPGTRLTVL.

The gene calls are TRBV28 and TRBJ2-5, with a possible D match to TRBD2 (5 bases). The DNA end lines up better with TRBJ2-7; the J call may be wrong. Germline CDR1 and CDR2: MDHEN and SYDVKM. CDR3 length: 13 amino acids. This CDR3 reads CASTKPGGYEQYF. The CDR3 region has the DNA TGTGCCAGCACCAAGCCTGGAGGTTACGAGCAGTACTTC.

The chain employs TRBV6-5 and TRBJ2-7; 8 bases agree with TRBD2. Germline V gene sequence: CDR1 MNHEY, CDR2 SVGAGI. V lost 0 bases to trimming and J lost 0 bases; unmatched junction nucleotides: 1. The CDR3 extends over 15 amino acids. The CDR3, as DNA: TGTGCCAGCAGTTACTCAGCGGGAGCCTCCTACGAGCAGTACTTC. It is translated as CASSYSAGASYEQYF.

The rearrangement joins TRBV15 to TRBJ2-1, with 8 bases that match TRBD2. The CDR3 runs 15 residues. Germline assignment: CDR1 LNHNV and CDR2 YYDKDF (reference sequence). V shed 0 bases, J shed 5 bases, and the junction held 3 bases outside the gene matches. As DNA, the CDR3 is TGTGCCACCAGCAGAGAGGTAGCGGGAAACAATGAGCAGTTCTTC. Protein product: CATSREVAGNNEQFF.

This clone was detected once. The chain employs TRBV28 and TRBJ2-3; TRBD2 matches 10 bases. V dropped 6 bases and J dropped 4; count of bases not matched to a gene: 10. The CDR3 consists of 16 residues. Germline lookup yields CDR1 MDHEN and CDR2 SYDVKM. CDR3: CASSSGLAVFADTQYF. CDR3 DNA: TGTGCCAGCAGCTCAGGACTAGCGGTCTTCGCAGATACGCAGTATTTT. Looking up the rest from reference TRBV28 and TRBJ2-3 gives the full variable domain: DVKVTQSSRYLVKRTGEKVFLECVQDMDHENMFWYRQDPGLGLRLIYFSYDVKMKEKGDIPEGYSVSREKKERFSLILESASTNQTSMYLCASSSGLAVFADTQYFGPGTRLTVL.

The rearrangement joins TRBV18 to TRBJ2-7; D unclear. V gave up 1 base and J gave up 0 bases, with 13 bases separating them. The germline CDR1 and CDR2 sequences are KGHSH and LQKENI. The CDR3 contains 16 residues. CDR3 sequence: CASSPQSYGSSYEQYF. Here the CDR3 DNA reads TGTGCCAGCTCACCACAGAGTTACGGTAGCTCCTACGAGCAGTACTTC.

The V gene is TRBV15, the J gene TRBJ2-3; D remains unclear. The germline V gene has CDR1 LNHNV and CDR2 YYDKDF (reference sequence). V was trimmed by 4 bases and J by 4 bases, leaving 15 bases between them. The CDR3 runs to 15 residues. This chain's CDR3 is CATSKDLASADTQYF. CDR3 nucleotide sequence: TGTGCCACCAGCAAAGATCTCGCCTCGGCAGATACGCAGTATTTT.